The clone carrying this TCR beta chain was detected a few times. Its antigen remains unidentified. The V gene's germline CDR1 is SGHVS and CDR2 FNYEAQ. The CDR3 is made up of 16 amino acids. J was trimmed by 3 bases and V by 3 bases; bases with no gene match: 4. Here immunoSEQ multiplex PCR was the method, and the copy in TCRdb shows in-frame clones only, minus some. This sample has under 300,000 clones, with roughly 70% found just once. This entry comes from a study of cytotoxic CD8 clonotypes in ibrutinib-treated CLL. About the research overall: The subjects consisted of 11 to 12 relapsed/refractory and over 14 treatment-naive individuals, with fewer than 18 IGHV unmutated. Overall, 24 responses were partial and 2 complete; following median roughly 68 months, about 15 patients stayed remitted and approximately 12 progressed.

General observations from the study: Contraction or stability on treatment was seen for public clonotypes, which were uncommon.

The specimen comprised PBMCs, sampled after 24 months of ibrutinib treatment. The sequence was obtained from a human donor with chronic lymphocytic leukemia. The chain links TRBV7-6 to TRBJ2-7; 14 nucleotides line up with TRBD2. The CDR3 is CASSLGLAGEVYEQYF. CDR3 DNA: TGTGCCAGCAGCTTGGGACTAGCGGGAGAGGTCTACGAGCAGTACTTC.